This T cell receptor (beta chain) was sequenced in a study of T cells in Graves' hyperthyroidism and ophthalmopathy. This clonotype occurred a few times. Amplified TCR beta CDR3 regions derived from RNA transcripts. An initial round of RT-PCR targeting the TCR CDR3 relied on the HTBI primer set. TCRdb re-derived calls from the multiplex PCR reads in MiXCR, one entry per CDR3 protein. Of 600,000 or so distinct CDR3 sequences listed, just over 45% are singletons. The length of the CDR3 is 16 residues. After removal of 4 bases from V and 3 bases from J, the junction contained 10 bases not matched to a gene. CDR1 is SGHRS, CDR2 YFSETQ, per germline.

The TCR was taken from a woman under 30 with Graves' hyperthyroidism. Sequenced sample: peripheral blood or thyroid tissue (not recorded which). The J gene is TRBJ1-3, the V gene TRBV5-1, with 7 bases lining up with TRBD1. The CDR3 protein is CASSLRTGTGGNTIYF. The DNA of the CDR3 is TGCGCCAGCAGCCTAAGGACAGGAACGGGTGGAAACACCATATATTTT.